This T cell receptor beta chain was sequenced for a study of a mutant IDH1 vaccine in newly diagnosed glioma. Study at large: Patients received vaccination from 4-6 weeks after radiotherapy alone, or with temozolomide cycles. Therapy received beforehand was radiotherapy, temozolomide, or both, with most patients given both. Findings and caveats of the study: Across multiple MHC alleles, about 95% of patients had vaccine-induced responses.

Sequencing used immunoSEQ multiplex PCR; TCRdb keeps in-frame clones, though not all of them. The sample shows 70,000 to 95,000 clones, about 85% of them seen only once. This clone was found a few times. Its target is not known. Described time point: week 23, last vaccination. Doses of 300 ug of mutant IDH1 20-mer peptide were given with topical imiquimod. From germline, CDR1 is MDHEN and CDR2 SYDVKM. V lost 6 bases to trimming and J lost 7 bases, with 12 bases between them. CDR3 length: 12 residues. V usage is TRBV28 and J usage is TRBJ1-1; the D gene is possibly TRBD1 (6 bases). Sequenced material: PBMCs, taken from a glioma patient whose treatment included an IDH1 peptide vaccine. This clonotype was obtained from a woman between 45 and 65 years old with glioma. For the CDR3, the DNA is TGTGCCAGCAGGGCCAACAGGGTTGAAGCTTTCTTT. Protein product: CASRANRVEAFF. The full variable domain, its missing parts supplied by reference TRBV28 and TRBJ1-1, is DVKVTQSSRYLVKRTGEKVFLECVQDMDHENMFWYRQDPGLGLRLIYFSYDVKMKEKGDIPEGYSVSREKKERFSLILESASTNQTSMYLCASRANRVEAFFGQGTRLTVV.